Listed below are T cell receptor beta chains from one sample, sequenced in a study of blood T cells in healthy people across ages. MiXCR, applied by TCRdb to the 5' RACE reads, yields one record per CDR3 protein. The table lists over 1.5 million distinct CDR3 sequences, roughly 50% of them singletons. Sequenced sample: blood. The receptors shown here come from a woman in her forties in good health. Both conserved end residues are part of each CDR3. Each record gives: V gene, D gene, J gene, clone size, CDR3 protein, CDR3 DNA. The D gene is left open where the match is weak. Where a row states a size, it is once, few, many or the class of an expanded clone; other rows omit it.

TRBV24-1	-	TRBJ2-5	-	CATSDFKTNRRYEQYF	TGTGCCACCAGTGATTTTAAAACTAATCGACGCTATGAGCAGTACTTC
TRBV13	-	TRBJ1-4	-	CASRPRQAINEKLFF	TGTGCCAGCAGGCCTAGACAGGCGATTAATGAAAAACTGTTTTTT
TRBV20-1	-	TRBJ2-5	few	CSAREDAGGETQYF	TGCAGTGCTAGAGAGGACGCCGGCGGAGAGACCCAGTACTTC
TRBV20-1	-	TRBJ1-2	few	CSASSGDYGYTF	TGCAGTGCTAGTTCGGGGGACTATGGCTACACCTTC
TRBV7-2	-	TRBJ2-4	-	CASSFRAESTNAKNIQYF	TGTGCCAGCAGCTTCCGGGCAGAGAGTACCAACGCCAAAAACATTCAGTACTTC
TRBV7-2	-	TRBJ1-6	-	CASSLSGGGYSPLHF	TGTGCCAGCAGCTTATCGGGGGGAGGATATTCACCCCTCCACTTT
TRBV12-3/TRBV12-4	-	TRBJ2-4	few	CASSLALEGRGNIQYF	TGTGCCAGCAGTTTAGCGCTTGAAGGACGAGGGAACATTCAGTACTTC
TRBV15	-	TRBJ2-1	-	CATSREKGYNEQFF	TGTGCCACCAGCAGAGAGAAGGGGTACAATGAGCAGTTCTTC
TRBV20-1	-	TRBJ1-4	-	CSARRQADKLFF	TGCAGTGCTAGAAGACAAGCCGACAAACTGTTTTTT
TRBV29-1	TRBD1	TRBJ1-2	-	CSVERMSGGRDGYTF	TGCAGCGTTGAAAGGATGTCAGGGGGCCGGGATGGCTACACCTTC
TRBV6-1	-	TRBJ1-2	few	CASSERLTPTARGYTF	TGTGCCAGCAGTGAACGCCTGACCCCAACGGCTCGCGGCTACACCTTC
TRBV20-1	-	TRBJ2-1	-	CSARGPTWAWDNEQFF	TGCAGTGCTAGAGGGCCTACTTGGGCCTGGGACAATGAGCAGTTCTTC
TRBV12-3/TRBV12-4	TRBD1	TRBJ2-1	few	CASSSYRGPSYNEQFF	TGTGCCAGCAGTTCGTACAGGGGGCCTTCCTACAATGAGCAGTTCTTC
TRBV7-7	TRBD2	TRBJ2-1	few	CASSFIGGAVMEFF	TGTGCTAGCAGCTTTATCGGGGGGGCCGTAATGGAGTTCTTC
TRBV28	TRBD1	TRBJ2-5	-	CASSSSGQGLQETQYF	TGTGCCAGCAGTTCCTCCGGACAGGGCCTCCAAGAGACCCAGTACTTC
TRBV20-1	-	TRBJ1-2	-	CSAPSRNYGYTF	TGCAGTGCTCCCAGTCGAAACTATGGCTACACCTTC
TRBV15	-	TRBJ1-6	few	CATSREHGGRALHF	TGTGCCACCAGCAGAGAACACGGTGGTCGGGCCCTCCACTTT
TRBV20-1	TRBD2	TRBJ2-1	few	CSAPYKGLAGGLGEQFF	TGCAGTGCTCCATATAAAGGACTAGCGGGGGGGCTGGGTGAGCAGTTCTTC
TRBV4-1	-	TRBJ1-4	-	CASSQLTVNEKLFF	TGCGCCAGCAGCCAACTGACGGTTAATGAAAAACTGTTTTTT
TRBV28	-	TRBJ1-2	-	CASSFRGKGEWVGYGYTF	TGTGCCAGCAGCTTTCGCGGAAAAGGGGAGTGGGTAGGATATGGCTACACCTTC
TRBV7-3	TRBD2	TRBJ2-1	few	CASSLFPGLADYNEQFF	TGTGCCAGCAGCTTATTCCCGGGACTAGCGGACTACAATGAGCAGTTCTTC
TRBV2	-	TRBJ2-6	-	CASSETGPSGANLLTF	TGTGCCAGCAGTGAAACAGGCCCTTCTGGGGCCAACCTCCTGACTTTC
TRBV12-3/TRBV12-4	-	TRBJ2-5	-	CASSFVGSVETQYF	TGTGCCAGCAGTTTTGTGGGGTCGGTTGAGACCCAGTACTTC
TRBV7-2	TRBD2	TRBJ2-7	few	CASSLQPGTTYEQYF	TGTGCCAGCAGCTTACAACCCGGGACTACCTACGAGCAGTACTTC
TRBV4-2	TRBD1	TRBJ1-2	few	CASSQRTGPSYGYTF	TGTGCCAGCAGCCAACGGACAGGTCCCTCTTATGGCTACACCTTC
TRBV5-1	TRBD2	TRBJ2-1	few	CASSSIRTSGGAYNEQFF	TGCGCCAGCAGCTCCATAAGGACTAGCGGGGGGGCCTACAATGAGCAGTTCTTC
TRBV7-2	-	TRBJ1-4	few	CASSFLGIRGSEKLFF	TGTGCCAGCAGCTTCCTAGGGATCAGGGGCAGTGAAAAACTGTTTTTT
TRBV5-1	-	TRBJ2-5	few	CASSLAYTVGPETETQYF	TGCGCCAGCAGCTTGGCGTATACTGTAGGACCGGAGACAGAGACCCAGTACTTC
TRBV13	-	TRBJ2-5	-	CASSLRTSAETQYF	TGTGCCAGCAGCCTGCGGACGTCGGCGGAGACCCAGTACTTC
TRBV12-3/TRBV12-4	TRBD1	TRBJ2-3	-	CASSSRGQGGTDTRYF	TGTGCCAGCAGTTCCCGGGGACAGGGAGGCACAGATACGCGGTATTTT
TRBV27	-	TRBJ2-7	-	CLSRDTYSYEQYF	TGTCTGAGCCGGGACACCTACTCCTACGAGCAGTACTTC
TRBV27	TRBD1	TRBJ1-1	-	CASSWGQGRSTEAFF	TGTGCCAGCAGTTGGGGACAGGGGAGATCCACTGAAGCTTTCTTT
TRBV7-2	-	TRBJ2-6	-	CASSLAGMGFSGTGANVLTF	TGTGCCAGCAGCTTAGCGGGGATGGGGTTTTCAGGGACTGGGGCCAACGTCCTGACTTTC
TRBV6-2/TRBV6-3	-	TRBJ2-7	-	CASKWRIYEQYF	TGTGCCAGCAAATGGAGGATCTACGAGCAGTACTTC
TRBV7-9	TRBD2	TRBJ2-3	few	CAAGGSDTQYF	TGTGCCGCGGGGGGCTCAGATACGCAGTATTTT
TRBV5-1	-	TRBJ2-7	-	CASSLTGQFDEQYF	TGCGCCAGCAGTCTTACGGGACAATTCGACGAGCAGTACTTC
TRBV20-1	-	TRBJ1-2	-	CSAYPGGKENGYTF	TGCAGTGCTTATCCTGGGGGGAAAGAAAATGGCTACACCTTC
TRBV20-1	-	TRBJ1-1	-	CSARIPVNTEAFF	TGCAGTGCTAGAATCCCGGTGAACACTGAAGCTTTCTTT
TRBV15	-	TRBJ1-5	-	CATSRDEGIRGQPQHF	TGTGCCACCAGCAGAGATGAAGGGATACGGGGCCAGCCCCAGCATTTT
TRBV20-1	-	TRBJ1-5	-	CSARDLSQPQHF	TGCAGTGCTAGAGATCTGAGTCAGCCCCAGCATTTT
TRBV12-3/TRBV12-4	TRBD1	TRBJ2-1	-	CASIGSGTGGGEQFF	TGTGCCAGCATCGGGTCGGGAACAGGGGGCGGTGAGCAGTTCTTC
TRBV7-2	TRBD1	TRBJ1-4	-	CASSGRDRGEKLFF	TGTGCCAGCAGCGGAAGGGACAGGGGAGAAAAACTGTTTTTT
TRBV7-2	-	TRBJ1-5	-	CASSLEAVGNQPQHF	TGTGCCAGCAGCTTGGAGGCGGTTGGCAATCAGCCCCAGCATTTT
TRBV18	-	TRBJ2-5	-	CASFPGVRLSQETQYF	TGTGCCAGCTTCCCGGGCGTAAGGTTATCCCAAGAGACCCAGTACTTC
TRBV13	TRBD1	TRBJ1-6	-	CASSYGTGDNSPLHF	TGTGCCAGCAGCTATGGGACAGGGGATAATTCACCCCTCCACTTT
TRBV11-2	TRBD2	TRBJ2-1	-	CASSLFTSGGNEQFF	TGTGCCAGCAGCTTGTTTACTAGCGGGGGCAATGAGCAGTTCTTC
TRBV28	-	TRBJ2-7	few	CASSLSIGEQYF	TGTGCCAGCAGTTTGAGCATAGGAGAGCAGTACTTC
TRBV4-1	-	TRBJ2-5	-	CASSQARKETQYF	TGCGCCAGCAGCCAAGCCCGAAAGGAGACCCAGTACTTC
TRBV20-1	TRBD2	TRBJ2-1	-	CSASRLAGGYNEQFF	TGCAGTGCTTCGAGACTAGCGGGGGGCTACAATGAGCAGTTCTTC
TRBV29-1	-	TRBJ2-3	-	CSVEGLTSTDTQYF	TGCAGCGTTGAGGGGCTAACGAGCACAGATACGCAGTATTTT
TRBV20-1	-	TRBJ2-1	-	CSATRGGYNEQFF	TGCAGTGCTACCCGAGGGGGCTACAATGAGCAGTTCTTC
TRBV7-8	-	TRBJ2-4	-	CASSLLGPSGPKNIQYF	TGTGCCAGCAGCTTACTGGGGCCCTCGGGGCCCAAAAACATTCAGTACTTC
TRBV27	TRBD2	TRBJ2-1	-	CASSTSQGLAGNEQFF	TGTGCCAGCAGTACCTCCCAAGGACTAGCTGGGAATGAGCAGTTCTTC